These 21 T cell receptor beta chains originate from one sample sequenced in a study of T cells in pancreatic ductal adenocarcinoma. Generated by immunoSEQ multiplex PCR, the TCRdb table keeps only in-frame clones and is missing some. This sample has about 30,000 clones, with approximately 92% found just once. The selected patients with pancreatic ductal adenocarcinoma had surgery but no neoadjuvant therapy. Sequences were obtained from PBMCs. All receptors derive from a human donor with pancreatic ductal adenocarcinoma.

The chain carries TRBV5-1 and TRBJ2-1, with TRBD2 as a possible D gene (5 bases). Germline V lookup: CDR1 SGHRS, CDR2 YFSETQ. Trimming stripped 4 bases from V and 2 bases from J, with 16 bases between. CDR3 size: 16 residues. CDR3 sequence reads: CASSQNGGLTYNEQFF. The CDR3 nucleotides read TGCGCCAGCAGCCAGAACGGCGGGTTAACCTACAATGAGCAGTTCTTC.

As to this clone: A read error may produce the germline difference seen at one junction end. The rearrangement uses TRBV28 and TRBJ2-3; TRBD1 aligns across 8 bases. The CDR3 totals 16 residues. Per the germline V gene, CDR1 is MDHEN and CDR2 is SYDVKM. In nucleotides, the CDR3 is TGTGCCAGCACTTTAACCACAGGGGGAAGGACAGATACGCAGTATTTT. Its protein product is CASTLTTGGRTDTQYF.

V gene TRBV27 combines with J gene TRBJ1-1; TRBD1 might be the D (6 bases). Germline lookup yields CDR1 MNHEY and CDR2 SMNVEV (reference sequence). Trimming shortened V by 10 bases and J by 3 bases, and 15 bases separated the two germline ends. The CDR3 has 13 amino acids. The CDR3 spells CATRMGAHTEAFF. The CDR3 bases are TGTGCCACGCGGATGGGGGCGCACACTGAAGCTTTCTTT.

In this sample, this clone turned up once. The chain joins TRBV29-1 to TRBJ2-1; D call uncertain. Germline V gene lookup returns CDR1 SQVTM and CDR2 ANQGSEA. Trimming removed 5 bases from V and 1 base from J, with 6 bases in between. The CDR3 is 12 amino acids. In nucleotides, the CDR3 is TGCAGCGTTAGTTGGTCCTACAATGAGCAGTTCTTC. It codes for CSVSWSYNEQFF.

This chain uses TRBV11-2 with TRBJ2-7; D is possibly TRBD1 (6 bases). The CDR3 has 12 residues. Germline CDR1 SGHAT, CDR2 FQNNGV. CDR3 nucleotide sequence: TGTGCCAGCAGCTCACCGGGACAATTAATTAACGTC. Amino acids: CASSSPGQLINV.

The rearrangement joins TRBV7-2 to TRBJ1-1, with a tentative D call TRBD1 (6 bases). Per germline, CDR1 SGHTA and CDR2 FQGNSA. With 5 bases removed from V and 4 bases from J, the gap between germline ends came to 14 bases. The CDR3 has 14 residues. The CDR3 sequence: CASSRDKAGTEAFF. The CDR3 DNA is TGTGCCAGCAGCCGGGACAAAGCCGGCACTGAAGCTTTCTTT.

The chain joins TRBV2 to TRBJ1-2; 8 bases fit TRBD1. The CDR3 contains 13 residues. Germline V gene lookup returns CDR1 SNHLY and CDR2 FYNNEI. V trimming: 5 bases; J trimming: 4 bases; junction bases outside the gene matches: 3. CDR3 nucleotide sequence: TGTGCCAGCAGTCCGGGACAGGTCTATGGCTACACCTTC. This gives the protein CASSPGQVYGYTF.

This chain joins TRBV11-2 and TRBJ2-5; D possibly corresponds to TRBD1 (7 bases). The CDR3 runs to 15 residues. Trimming took 4 bases from V and 2 from J, leaving 14 bases between them. Germline CDR1 is SGHAT and CDR2 is FQNNGV. The CDR3 DNA is TGTGCCAGCAGCTCGTGGGGGGACAGTCAAGAGACCCAGTACTTC. It yields the protein CASSSWGDSQETQYF.

This clone is a singleton in its sample. This chain connects TRBV5-4 to TRBJ1-5, with TRBD1 as a possible D gene (5 bases). The CDR3 loop spans 14 amino acids. The V gene lost 0 bases and the J gene lost 1 base, with 5 bases spanning the gap. The germline V gene encodes CDR1 SGHNT and CDR2 YYREEE (reference sequence). The CDR3 DNA is TGTGCCAGCAGCTTGGGACAGAGCAATCAGCCCCAGCATTTT. It specifies CASSLGQSNQPQHF.

This chain joins TRBV6-5 and TRBJ1-1; tentatively, D is TRBD1 (5 bases). Germline V CDR1 and CDR2: MNHEY, SVGAGI. CDR3 length equals 15 residues. V lost 3 bases to trimming and J lost 3 bases, with 14 bases between them. In DNA form, the CDR3 reads TGTGCCAGCAGTTATTTGGCAGGGTTTGACACTGAAGCTTTCTTT. This codes for CASSYLAGFDTEAFF.

The rearrangement uses TRBV18 and TRBJ2-5; D is perhaps TRBD1 (6 bases). The CDR3 is 15 amino acids. Germline CDR1 KGHSH, CDR2 LQKENI. V was pared by 5 bases and J by 1 base, with 14 bases between. CDR3 DNA: TGTGCCAGCTCAACACTTTCGGACAGCCAAGAGACCCAGTACTTC. This codes for CASSTLSDSQETQYF.

The chain has TRBV7-9 and TRBJ2-1; 7 nucleotides match TRBD2. The CDR3 extends over 18 amino acids. Germline V gene lookup returns CDR1 SEHNR and CDR2 FQNEAQ (reference sequence). V lost 5 bases and J lost 6; bases outside the gene matches: 19. The CDR3 coding sequence is TGTGCCAGCAGCCGGGCGGAGGTTCGGGCTAGCGGCTCCAATGAGCAGTTCTTC. Its translation: CASSRAEVRASGSNEQFF.

The J gene is TRBJ1-1, the V gene TRBV28; the D gene is possibly TRBD1 (5 bases). CDR1 MDHEN and CDR2 SYDVKM come from the germline V gene. The CDR3 spans 13 residues. The V end lost 6 bases, the J end lost 5 bases, and 13 bases lay between the germline ends. DNA of the CDR3: TGTGCCAGCAGGTGGGGTCAGGGTACTGAAGCTTTCTTT. This codes for CASRWGQGTEAFF.

The chain has TRBV6-5 and TRBJ1-1; weak D call: TRBD1 (6 bases). The germline V gene has CDR1 MNHEY and CDR2 SVGAGI. This CDR3 is built from 12 residues. Trimming pared 4 bases from V and 8 bases from J, leaving 11 bases between. The CDR3 DNA reads as TGTGCCAGCAGTTCTCCAGGGGAAGAAGCTTTCTTT. Translation: CASSSPGEEAFF.

The V call is TRBV28, the J call TRBJ2-1; unclear D gene. The germline CDR1 and CDR2 sequences are MDHEN and SYDVKM. This CDR3 is 10 amino acids long. The germline V and J ends were trimmed by 2 bases and 7 bases, with 0 bases remaining between them. The CDR3 nucleotides read TGTGCCAGCAGTTTAAATGAGCAGTTCTTC. Residues: CASSLNEQFF.

This chain joins TRBV5-4 and TRBJ1-1; D is unclear. Germline V gives CDR1 SGHNT, CDR2 YYREEE (reference sequence). The CDR3 loop spans 15 amino acids. Trimming cost V 4 bases and J 1 base, with 14 bases left between them. CDR3 sequence: CASSPEILGNTEAFF. In nucleotides, the CDR3 is TGTGCCAGCAGCCCAGAAATTTTGGGGAACACTGAAGCTTTCTTT.

The chain carries TRBV6-6 and TRBJ1-1, with D perhaps matching TRBD1 (5 bases). CDR1 is MNHNY and CDR2 is SVGAGI in the germline V gene (reference sequence). V was pared by 0 bases and J by 4 bases, with 15 bases between. The length of the CDR3 is 16 residues. The CDR3 region is CASSYSSGTFVTEAFF. CDR3 nucleotides: TGTGCCAGCAGTTACTCATCGGGGACCTTTGTCACTGAAGCTTTCTTT.

The table lists this clone with a count of one. The V gene is TRBV9, the J gene TRBJ2-1; D assignment may be TRBD1 or TRBD2 (5 bases each). V was clipped by 2 bases and J by 10 bases, with 16 bases between them. This CDR3 region has 14 residues. Germline loops: CDR1 SGDLS, CDR2 YYNGEE. The CDR3 is CASSVRASGLEQFF. CDR3 bases: TGTGCCAGCAGCGTGAGAGCGTCGGGGCTCGAGCAGTTCTTC. Drawing the rest from reference TRBV9 and TRBJ2-1, the complete variable domain is DSGVTQTPKHLITATGQRVTLRCSPRSGDLSVYWYQQSLDQGLQFLIQYYNGEERAKGNILERFSAQQFPDLHSELNLSSLELGDSALYFCASSVRASGLEQFFGPGTRLTVL.

This chain joins TRBV27 and TRBJ2-1; 8 bases are shared with TRBD2. This CDR3 contains 16 residues. With V trimmed by 5 bases and J by 7 bases, 13 bases remained unmatched. CDR1 and CDR2 (germline): MNHEY, SMNVEV (reference sequence). CDR3 in DNA: TGTGCCAGCAGTCCTCGGAGCGGGAGAACGGGGAATGAGCAGTTCTTC. It specifies CASSPRSGRTGNEQFF.

A single count supports this clone. The chain employs TRBV11-3 and TRBJ2-2; D not resolved. Trimming shortened V by 6 bases and J by 6 bases, and 14 bases separated the two germline ends. This CDR3 region has 14 residues. CDR1 SGHNT and CDR2 YENEEA come from the germline V gene. DNA for the CDR3: TGTGCCAGCAGGAATCACCCCCTGGCCGGGGAGCTGTTTTTT. Translating gives CASRNHPLAGELFF.

This sequence joins TRBV5-1 and TRBJ1-2, with TRBD1 identical over 10 bases. Germline CDR1 SGHRS, CDR2 YFSETQ. The CDR3 has 14 residues. J was trimmed by 5 bases and V by 0 bases; bases with no gene match: 1. CDR3 loop: CASSLGQGAYGYTF. CDR3 in DNA: TGCGCCAGCAGCTTGGGACAGGGGGCGTATGGCTACACCTTC.